The source of this T cell receptor (beta chain) is a study of CD8 T cells in Susac syndrome. Reverse transcription of roughly 0.5 to 1 ug RNA was carried out with random hexamers. Amplification of the TCR beta CDR3 was carried out by immunoSEQ multiplex PCR, which spanned a total of 54 Vbeta and 13 Jbeta segments. TCRdb analysed the immunoSEQ multiplex PCR reads with MiXCR anew, one entry per CDR3 protein. The repertoire includes about 200,000 distinct CDR3 sequences, around 95% of them detected once, and around 0.08% sits in the top ten. TEMRA cells were enriched by FACS, while CD8+ and CD4+ T cells were obtained through a negative isolation that was performed magnetically. Between the trimmed V and J ends, which lost 8 bases and 4 bases, there was a span of 6 bases. From germline, CDR1 is LNHDA and CDR2 SQIVND (reference sequence). The CDR3 contains 11 residues.

Sequenced material: CD4+ T cells from PBMCs. The genes are TRBV19 and TRBJ2-1; no clear D gene. This TCR derives from a human donor with multiple sclerosis. Written as DNA, the CDR3 is TGTGCCAGTGGGCTGTACAATGAGCAGTTCTTC. Its translation: CASGLYNEQFF. The full variable domain, its missing parts supplied by reference TRBV19 and TRBJ2-1, is DGGITQSPKYLFRKEGQNVTLSCEQNLNHDAMYWYRQDPGQGLRLIYYSQIVNDFQKGDIAEGYSVSREKKESFPLTVTSAQKNPTAFYLCASGLYNEQFFGPGTRLTVL.